This T cell receptor beta chain was sequenced for a study of T cell repertoires in cytomegalovirus infection (dated by TCRdb to between 2017 and 2020). Study-level background: Alongside well-studied HLA-B-restricted epitopes, the peptide stimulations were aimed at recently identified HLA-C-restricted CMV epitopes, whose presentation resists viral immunomodulation. Donor HLA type was relevant to the analysis, because carriage of CMV infection together with the matching HLA type was indicated by public TCR beta signatures. General study outcomes and caveats: In both this cohort and an independent approximately 370-donor cohort, the cumulative frequency of public TCR beta family members distinguished carriers of CMV infection plus the relevant HLA type. The ex vivo response was dominated by HLA-C-restricted CMV-specific TCR beta clonotypes, and the single most frequent clonotype in two of eight donors was supplied by these HLA-C-restricted clonotypes.

With regard to this clonotype: Its antigen specificity is not known. Nothing much larger sits one base from this clone, and base qualities are not available.

The run used an Illumina HiSeq 1500. TCRdb redid the processing of the public reads, applying fastp at Q25 and MiXCR, and retained in-frame beta chains. Identical CDR3 proteins give one entry, which carries the most common genes and DNA. Within this sample are 600,000 to 700,000 distinct CDR3 sequences, with 30% to 40% of them counted one time only. The ten largest make up 15% to 20% of the sample. The germline V gene (reference sequence) provides CDR1 MNHNY and CDR2 SVGAGI. The trim is 5 bases for V and 1 base for J, with a gap of 21 bases between the germline ends. Its CDR3 holds 17 amino acids, cysteine through phenylalanine. Only the CDR3 part of the read is kept: 51 bases, read in frame from the first base. Sample treatment or condition, as interpreted from the label and publication: in vitro stimulation with specific CMV peptide epitopes to enrich CMV-specific T cells.

The starting material was cultured PBMCs, obtained from culture after CMV antigen stimulation. Recombination connected TRBV6-6 to TRBJ2-7; the D gene is perhaps TRBD2, from 5 matching bases. The receptor was derived from a human donor in good health (CMV status not recorded). Some clones in this sample may be carry-over from other donors' samples. CDR3 sequence: CASSVSGVLAISYEQYF. The DNA is TGTGCCAGCAGTGTTTCCGGGGTCTTAGCGATTTCCTACGAGCAGTACTTC.